These 5 T cell receptor beta chains originate from one sample sequenced in a study of shared clonotypes between healthy human individuals. Clones were sequenced by immunoSEQ multiplex PCR, and TCRdb holds only the in-frame ones, with some missing. The top ten clones hold around 0.13% of a sample with some 2,100,000 clones, under 97% of them seen once. The material sequenced was naive CD4+ T cells sorted from blood. Subset described: CD45RA+ positively selected. These receptors were collected from a man between 18 and 35 years old in good health.

J is TRBJ2-7 and V is TRBV7-9, with 10 bases lining up with TRBD1. V shed 1 base, J shed 2 bases, and the junction held 11 bases outside the gene matches. The CDR3 covers 18 residues. The germline gives CDR1 SEHNR, CDR2 FQNEAQ (reference sequence). CDR3 sequence: CASSLDTTFGTGAYEQYF. CDR3 DNA: TGTGCCAGCAGCTTAGACACTACATTCGGGACAGGGGCCTACGAGCAGTACTTC.

This chain connects TRBV11-2 to TRBJ1-2; the D is unclear. CDR1 and CDR2 from the germline V gene are SGHAT and FQNNGV. The CDR3 consists of 13 residues. V was shortened by 1 base and J by 8 bases, with 11 bases between the two germline ends. This chain's CDR3 is CASSLGAREGYTF. DNA for the CDR3: TGTGCCAGCAGCTTAGGGGCAAGGGAGGGCTACACCTTC.

On this clone: Other DNA sequences within the sample encode an identical CDR3. The gene calls are TRBV6-5 and TRBJ1-1, with D possibly matching TRBD1 (5 bases). The length of the CDR3 is 14 residues. The germline V gene encodes CDR1 MNHEY and CDR2 SVGAGI. With 0 bases removed from V and 2 bases from J, the gap between germline ends came to 7 bases. CDR3 nucleotide sequence: TGTGCCAGCAGTTACTCAAGGGGAAACACTGAAGCTTTCTTT. Protein product: CASSYSRGNTEAFF.

The chain couples TRBV6-1 to TRBJ2-3; D perhaps matches TRBD2 (6 bases). The germline V gene has CDR1 MNHNS and CDR2 SASEGT. This CDR3 spans 15 amino acids. V was cut by 8 bases and J by 7 bases, with 22 bases left in between. Here the CDR3 DNA reads TGTGCCAGCCGGGCGGGGAGCCCACCACAGCATACGCAGTATTTT. As protein: CASRAGSPPQHTQYF.

This clone was seen a single time. This chain connects TRBV4-1 to TRBJ2-1, with a possible D match to TRBD2 (5 bases). The germline CDR1 and CDR2 sequences are MGHRA and YSYEKL. Trimming removed 5 bases from V and 0 bases from J, with 14 bases in between. The CDR3 is made up of 16 amino acids. CDR3 region: CASSRIAKSSYNEQFF. CDR3 nucleotides: TGCGCCAGCAGCAGGATAGCGAAAAGCTCCTACAATGAGCAGTTCTTC.